The 15 T cell receptor beta chains below all came from one sample that was sequenced in a study of shared clonotypes between healthy human individuals. Generated by immunoSEQ multiplex PCR, the TCRdb table keeps only in-frame clones and is missing some. The sample has 2 million to 2.5 million clones; 80% to 95% are singletons. What was sequenced was naive CD4+ T cells from PBMCs. Specified subset: CD45RA+ positively selected. These receptors were collected from a man aged 18 to 30 in good health. Some clones in this sample may be carry-over from other donors' samples.

This rearrangement joins TRBV11-3 to TRBJ2-2; weak D call: TRBD2 (7 bases). Germline V gene lookup returns CDR1 SGHNT and CDR2 YENEEA. The CDR3 has 19 amino acids. Trimming shortened V by 1 base and J by 5 bases, and 23 bases separated the two germline ends. The CDR3 loop reads CASSLAQPLAGAGTGELFF. DNA of the CDR3: TGTGCCAGCAGCTTAGCCCAGCCGTTGGCGGGGGCGGGGACCGGGGAGCTGTTTTTT.

The V call is TRBV5-1, the J call TRBJ2-1, with 10 nucleotides matching TRBD2. The CDR3 totals 16 residues. V lost 4 bases, J lost 3 bases, and 7 bases stayed unmatched. Germline V gene sequence: CDR1 SGHRS, CDR2 YFSETQ. The CDR3 loop reads CASSALAGAYYNEQFF. In nucleotides, the CDR3 is TGCGCCAGCAGCGCCCTAGCGGGAGCCTACTACAATGAGCAGTTCTTC.

V gene TRBV6-5 combines with J gene TRBJ2-5; the D is unclear. Between the trimmed V and J ends, which lost 8 bases and 2 bases, there was a span of 12 bases. The germline V gene has CDR1 MNHEY and CDR2 SVGAGI. This CDR3 contains 13 residues. CDR3 DNA: TGTGCCAGCGCCCCTTGGGGTCAAGAGACCCAGTACTTC. Protein product: CASAPWGQETQYF.

The CDR3 sequence: CASSMIAGANTGELFF. In DNA, the CDR3 is TGTGCCAGTAGTATGATAGCGGGGGCGAACACCGGGGAGCTGTTTTTT. V and J are TRBV19 and TRBJ2-2; TRBD2 matches 9 bases. This CDR3 has 16 residues. Germline V CDR1 and CDR2: LNHDA, SQIVND (reference sequence). J was trimmed by 0 bases and V by 3 bases; bases with no gene match: 2. The full variable domain, completed using reference TRBV19 and TRBJ2-2, is DGGITQSPKYLFRKEGQNVTLSCEQNLNHDAMYWYRQDPGQGLRLIYYSQIVNDFQKGDIAEGYSVSREKKESFPLTVTSAQKNPTAFYLCASSMIAGANTGELFFGEGSRLTVL.

The chain links TRBV27 to TRBJ1-1; tentative D call: TRBD1 (5 bases). The CDR3 is made up of 20 amino acids. The germline V gene has CDR1 MNHEY and CDR2 SMNVEV (reference sequence). Trimming cost V 2 bases and J 2 bases, with 27 bases left between them. CDR3 coding DNA: TGTGCCAGCAGTTTAAAACGGCCCCAGTTTGGGGCCGCTACCAACACTGAAGCTTTCTTT. Translated: CASSLKRPQFGAATNTEAFF.

On this clone itself: Different DNA sequences within this sample yield the same CDR3. V and J are TRBV28 and TRBJ1-4; D uncertain. The CDR3 is made up of 15 amino acids. Trimming stripped 3 bases from V and 0 bases from J, with 8 bases between. Germline CDR1 MDHEN, CDR2 SYDVKM. In nucleotides, the CDR3 is TGTGCCAGCAGTTTTCGAGGTGCAACTAATGAAAAACTGTTTTTT. Its translation: CASSFRGATNEKLFF.

About this clone itself: Other DNA sequences in the sample encode the same CDR3. The chain employs TRBV7-2 and TRBJ2-1; 11 bases match TRBD2. The germline V gene encodes CDR1 SGHTA and CDR2 FQGNSA. CDR3 length equals 15 residues. Trimming at V came to 5 bases and at J to 4 bases, leaving 4 bases not matched to a gene. For the CDR3, the DNA is TGTGCCAGCAGCCTACTAGCGGGAGTATACAATGAGCAGTTCTTC. Protein product: CASSLLAGVYNEQFF.

The chain joins TRBV11-2 to TRBJ1-2; D is unclear. Germline V gene lookup returns CDR1 SGHAT and CDR2 FQNNGV. Trimming removed 2 bases from V and 4 bases from J, with 8 bases in between. This CDR3 has 13 amino acids. The CDR3 reads CASSLIPAYGYTF. DNA for the CDR3: TGTGCCAGCAGCTTAATACCGGCCTATGGCTACACCTTC.

Here the CDR3 reads CASSQDSGRSTRWVNEQFF. The CDR3 DNA follows: TGCGCCAGCAGCCAAGATAGCGGGAGGTCCACGAGATGGGTCAATGAGCAGTTCTTC. The chain has TRBV4-1 and TRBJ2-1, with 10 bases fitting TRBD2. This CDR3 has 19 residues. Germline V CDR1 and CDR2: MGHRA, YSYEKL. Trimming removed 0 bases from V and 6 bases from J; junction bases left unmatched: 14.

The gene calls are TRBV6-1 and TRBJ1-5; D is uncertain. Germline CDR1 reads MNHNS; CDR2 reads SASEGT. The CDR3 covers 14 residues. V lost 2 bases and J lost 0, with 5 bases in between. CDR3 sequence: CASSESYSNQPQHF. In nucleotides, the CDR3 is TGTGCCAGCAGTGAAAGCTATAGCAATCAGCCCCAGCATTTT.

The genes are TRBV19 and TRBJ2-7, with D perhaps assigned TRBD1 or TRBD2 (5 bases each). The CDR3 length is 14 residues. The V end was cut by 4 bases, the J end by 2 bases, with 12 bases between. Germline V lookup: CDR1 LNHDA, CDR2 SQIVND (reference sequence). Here the CDR3 reads CASSRTRETYEQYF. CDR3 DNA: TGTGCCAGTAGTAGAACCAGGGAGACCTACGAGCAGTACTTC.

Comment on this clone: Other DNA sequences of this sample code for an identical CDR3. The V and J genes are TRBV19 and TRBJ1-5; D is undetermined. The germline V gene has CDR1 LNHDA and CDR2 SQIVND (reference sequence). V was shortened by 1 base and J by 5 bases, with 6 bases between the two germline ends. The CDR3 totals 13 residues. The CDR3 here is CASSIVGDQPQHF. In nucleotides, the CDR3 is TGTGCCAGTAGTATAGTCGGGGATCAGCCCCAGCATTTT.

The chain recombines TRBV28 with TRBJ2-4; 8 bases align to TRBD2. Trimming at V came to 1 base and at J to 6 bases, leaving 17 bases not matched to a gene. Germline CDR1 reads MDHEN; CDR2 reads SYDVKM. The CDR3 extends over 19 amino acids. CDR3 in amino acids: CASSLSPMTVLREVNIQYF. Here the CDR3 DNA reads TGTGCCAGCAGTTTATCTCCCATGACCGTATTGCGGGAGGTAAACATTCAGTACTTC.

V usage is TRBV7-8 and J usage is TRBJ2-5; 8 bases align to TRBD1. The CDR3 has 16 residues. Trimming cost V 4 bases and J 0 bases; bases outside gene matches: 7. CDR1 and CDR2 from the germline V gene are SGHVS and FQNEAQ. CDR3 residues: CASSSRQGTYQETQYF. The CDR3 nucleotides read TGTGCCAGCAGCTCCCGACAGGGGACCTACCAAGAGACCCAGTACTTC. Full variable domain (remainder filled in from reference TRBV7-8 and TRBJ2-5): GAGVSQSPRYKVAKRGQDVALRCDPISGHVSLFWYQQALGQGPEFLTYFQNEAQLDKSGLPSDRFFAERPEGSVSTLKIQRTQQEDSAVYLCASSSRQGTYQETQYFGPGTRLLVL.

In regard to this clone: Other DNA sequences in this specimen translate into the identical CDR3. The V call is TRBV30, the J call TRBJ1-5, with D perhaps TRBD1 (6 bases). This CDR3 region has 14 residues. V was shortened by 0 bases and J by 6 bases, with 12 bases between the two germline ends. Per germline, CDR1 GTSNPN and CDR2 SVGIG (reference sequence). In DNA, the CDR3 is TGTGCCTGGAGTGTCCCCCAGGGGAGTCAGCCCCAGCATTTT. It is translated as CAWSVPQGSQPQHF.